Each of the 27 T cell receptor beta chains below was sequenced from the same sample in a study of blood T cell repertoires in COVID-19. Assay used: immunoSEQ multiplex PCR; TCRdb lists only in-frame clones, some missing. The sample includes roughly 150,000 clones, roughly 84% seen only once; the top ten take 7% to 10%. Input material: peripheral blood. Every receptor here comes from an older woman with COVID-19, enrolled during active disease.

The CDR3 nucleotides are TGTGCCAGCAGTCTTCCGGGGAGAACTTTCTTT. It yields the protein CASSLPGRTFF. V usage is TRBV12-3 or TRBV12-4 and J usage is TRBJ1-1; D is unresolved. Trimming removed 5 bases from V and 12 bases from J, with 13 bases in between. The CDR3 length is 11 residues.

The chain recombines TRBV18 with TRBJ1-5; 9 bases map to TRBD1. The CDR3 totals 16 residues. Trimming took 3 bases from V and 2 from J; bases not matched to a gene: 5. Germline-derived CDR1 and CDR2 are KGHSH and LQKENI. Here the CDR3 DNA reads TGTGCCAGCTCACCCAAGACAGGGGGTGGCAATCAGCCCCAGCATTTT. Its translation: CASSPKTGGGNQPQHF.

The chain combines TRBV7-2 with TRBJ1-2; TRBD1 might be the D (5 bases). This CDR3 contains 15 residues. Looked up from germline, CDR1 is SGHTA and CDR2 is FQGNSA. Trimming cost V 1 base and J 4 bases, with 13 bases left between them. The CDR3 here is CASSLDEKGIYGYTF. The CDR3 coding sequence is TGTGCCAGCAGCTTAGACGAGAAGGGGATCTATGGCTACACCTTC. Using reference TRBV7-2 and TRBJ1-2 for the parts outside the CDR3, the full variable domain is GAGVSQSPSNKVTEKGKDVELRCDPISGHTALYWYRQSLGQGLEFLIYFQGNSAPDKSGLPSDRFSAERTGGSVSTLTIQRTQQEDSAVYLCASSLDEKGIYGYTFGSGTRLTVV.

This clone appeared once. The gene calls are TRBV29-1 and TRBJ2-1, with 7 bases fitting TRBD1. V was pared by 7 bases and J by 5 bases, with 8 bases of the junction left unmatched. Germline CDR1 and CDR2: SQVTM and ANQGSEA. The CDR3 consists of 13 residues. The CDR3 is CSGDRDSNNEQFF. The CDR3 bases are TGCAGCGGCGACCGGGACAGCAACAATGAGCAGTTCTTC.

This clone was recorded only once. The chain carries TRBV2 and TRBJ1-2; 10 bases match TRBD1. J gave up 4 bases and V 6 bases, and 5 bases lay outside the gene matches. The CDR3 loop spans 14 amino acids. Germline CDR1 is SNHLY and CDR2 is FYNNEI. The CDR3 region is CASSRDRGGYGYTF. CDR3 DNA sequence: TGTGCCAGCAGCCGGGACAGGGGTGGCTATGGCTACACCTTC.

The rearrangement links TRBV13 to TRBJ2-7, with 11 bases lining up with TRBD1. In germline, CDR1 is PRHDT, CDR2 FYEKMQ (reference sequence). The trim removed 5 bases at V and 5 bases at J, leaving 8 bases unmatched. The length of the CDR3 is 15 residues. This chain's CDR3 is CASSPRGQGAHEQYF. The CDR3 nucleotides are TGTGCCAGCAGCCCCCGCGGACAGGGGGCCCACGAGCAGTACTTC.

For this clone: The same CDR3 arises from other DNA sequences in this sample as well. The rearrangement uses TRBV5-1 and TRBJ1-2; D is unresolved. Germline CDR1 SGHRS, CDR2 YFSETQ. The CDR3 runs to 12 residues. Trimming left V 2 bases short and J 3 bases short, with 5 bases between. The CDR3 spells CASSLTDYGYTF. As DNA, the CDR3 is TGCGCCAGCAGCTTAACGGACTATGGCTACACCTTC.

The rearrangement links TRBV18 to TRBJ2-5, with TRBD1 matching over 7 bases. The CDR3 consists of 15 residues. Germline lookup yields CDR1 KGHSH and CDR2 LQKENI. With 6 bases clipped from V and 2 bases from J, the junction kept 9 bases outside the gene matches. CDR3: CASSQTGLQQETQYF. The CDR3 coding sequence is TGTGCCAGCTCGCAGACAGGGTTGCAACAAGAGACCCAGTACTTC.

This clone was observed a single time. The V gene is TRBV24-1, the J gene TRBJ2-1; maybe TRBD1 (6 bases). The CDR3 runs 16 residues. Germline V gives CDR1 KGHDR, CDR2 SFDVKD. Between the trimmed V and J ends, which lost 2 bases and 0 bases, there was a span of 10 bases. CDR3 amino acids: CATSDSDRSSYNEQFF. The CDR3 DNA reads TGTGCCACCAGTGATTCTGACAGGAGCTCCTACAATGAGCAGTTCTTC.

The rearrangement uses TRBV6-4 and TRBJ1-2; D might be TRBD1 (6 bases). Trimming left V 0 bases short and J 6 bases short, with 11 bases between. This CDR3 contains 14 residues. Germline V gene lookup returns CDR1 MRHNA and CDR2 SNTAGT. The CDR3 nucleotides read TGTGCCAGCAGTGACTCGAACAGGGCAGATGGCTACACCTTC. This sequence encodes CASSDSNRADGYTF.

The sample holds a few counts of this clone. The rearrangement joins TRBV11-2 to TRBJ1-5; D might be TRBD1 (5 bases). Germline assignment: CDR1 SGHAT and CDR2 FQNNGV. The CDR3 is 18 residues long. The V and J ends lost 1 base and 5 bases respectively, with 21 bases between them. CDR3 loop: CASSLGRGRAQKDQPQHF. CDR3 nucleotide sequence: TGTGCCAGCAGCTTAGGGAGGGGAAGGGCCCAAAAGGATCAGCCCCAGCATTTT.

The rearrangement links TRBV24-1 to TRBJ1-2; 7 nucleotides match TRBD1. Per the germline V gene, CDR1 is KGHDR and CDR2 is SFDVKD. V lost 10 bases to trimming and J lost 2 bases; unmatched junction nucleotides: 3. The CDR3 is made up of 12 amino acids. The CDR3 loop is CATQTGNYGYTF. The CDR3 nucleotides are TGTGCCACGCAGACAGGGAACTATGGCTACACCTTC.

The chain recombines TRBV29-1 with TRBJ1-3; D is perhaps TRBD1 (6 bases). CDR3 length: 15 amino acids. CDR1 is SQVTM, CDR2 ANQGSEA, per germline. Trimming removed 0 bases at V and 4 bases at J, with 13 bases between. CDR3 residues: CSVEDSGAWGNTIYF. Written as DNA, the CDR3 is TGCAGCGTTGAAGATTCAGGGGCTTGGGGAAACACCATATATTTT.

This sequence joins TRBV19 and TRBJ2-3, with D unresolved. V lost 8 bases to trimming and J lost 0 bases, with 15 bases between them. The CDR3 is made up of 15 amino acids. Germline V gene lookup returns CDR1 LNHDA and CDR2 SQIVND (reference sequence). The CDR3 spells CASSIQHSSTDTQYF. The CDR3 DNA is TGTGCCAGTTCGATACAGCATTCTAGCACAGATACGCAGTATTTT.

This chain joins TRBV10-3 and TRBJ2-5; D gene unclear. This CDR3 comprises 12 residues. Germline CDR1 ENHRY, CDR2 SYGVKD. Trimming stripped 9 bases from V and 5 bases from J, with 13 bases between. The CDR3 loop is CAMGSQWETQYF. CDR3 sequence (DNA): TGTGCCATGGGTAGCCAGTGGGAGACCCAGTACTTC.

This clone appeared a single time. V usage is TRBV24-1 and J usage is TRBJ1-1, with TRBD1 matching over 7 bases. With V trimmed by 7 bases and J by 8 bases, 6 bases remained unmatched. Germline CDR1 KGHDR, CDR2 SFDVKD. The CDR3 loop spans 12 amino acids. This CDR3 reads CATSRQGDEAFF. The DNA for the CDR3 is TGTGCCACCAGCAGACAGGGTGACGAAGCTTTCTTT.

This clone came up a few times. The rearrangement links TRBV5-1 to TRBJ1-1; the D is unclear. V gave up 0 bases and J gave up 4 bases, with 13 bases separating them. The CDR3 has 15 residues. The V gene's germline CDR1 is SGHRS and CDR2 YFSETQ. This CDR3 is CASSLVLGSGTEAFF. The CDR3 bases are TGCGCCAGCAGCTTGGTTTTGGGGAGCGGCACTGAAGCTTTCTTT.

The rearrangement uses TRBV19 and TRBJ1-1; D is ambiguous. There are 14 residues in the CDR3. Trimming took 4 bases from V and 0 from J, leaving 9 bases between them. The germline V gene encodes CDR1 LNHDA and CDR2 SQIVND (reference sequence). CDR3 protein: CASSTPAVNTEAFF. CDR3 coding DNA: TGTGCCAGTAGTACCCCGGCGGTGAACACTGAAGCTTTCTTT.

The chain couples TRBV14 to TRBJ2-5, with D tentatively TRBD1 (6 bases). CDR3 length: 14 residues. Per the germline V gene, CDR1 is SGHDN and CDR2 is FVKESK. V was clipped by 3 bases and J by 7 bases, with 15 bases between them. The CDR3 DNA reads TGTGCCAGCAGCCATGGTTGGGTAGGGGGGACCCAGTACTTC. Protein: CASSHGWVGGTQYF. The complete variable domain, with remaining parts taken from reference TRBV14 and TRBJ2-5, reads EAGVTQFPSHSVIEKGQTVTLRCDPISGHDNLYWYRRVMGKEIKFLLHFVKESKQDESGMPNNRFLAERTGGTYSTLKVQPAELEDSGVYFCASSHGWVGGTQYFGPGTRLLVL.

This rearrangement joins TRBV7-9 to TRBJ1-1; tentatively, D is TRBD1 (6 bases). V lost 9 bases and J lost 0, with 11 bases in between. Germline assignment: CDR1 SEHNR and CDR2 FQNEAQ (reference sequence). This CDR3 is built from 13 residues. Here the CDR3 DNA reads TGTGCCAGTCAGGGGTTCGTGAACACTGAAGCTTTCTTT. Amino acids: CASQGFVNTEAFF.

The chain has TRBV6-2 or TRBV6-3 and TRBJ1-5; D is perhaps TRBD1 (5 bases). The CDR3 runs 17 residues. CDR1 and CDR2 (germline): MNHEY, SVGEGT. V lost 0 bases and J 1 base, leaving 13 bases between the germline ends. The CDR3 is CASSYSNTGISNQPQHF. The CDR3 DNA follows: TGTGCCAGCAGTTACTCGAACACAGGTATAAGCAATCAGCCCCAGCATTTT.

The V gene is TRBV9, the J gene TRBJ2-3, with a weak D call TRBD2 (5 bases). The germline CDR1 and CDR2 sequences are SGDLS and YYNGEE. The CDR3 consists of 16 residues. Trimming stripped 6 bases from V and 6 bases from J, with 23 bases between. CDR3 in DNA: TGTGCCAGCACGCCCCGTCTAGCTGAAACGTCCGATACGCAGTATTTT. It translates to CASTPRLAETSDTQYF. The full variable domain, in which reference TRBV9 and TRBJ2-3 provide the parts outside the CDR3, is DSGVTQTPKHLITATGQRVTLRCSPRSGDLSVYWYQQSLDQGLQFLIQYYNGEERAKGNILERFSAQQFPDLHSELNLSSLELGDSALYFCASTPRLAETSDTQYFGPGTRLTVL.

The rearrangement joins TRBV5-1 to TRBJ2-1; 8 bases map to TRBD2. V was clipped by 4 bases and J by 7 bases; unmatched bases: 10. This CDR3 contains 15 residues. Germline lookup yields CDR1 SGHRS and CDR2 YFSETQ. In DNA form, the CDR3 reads TGCGCCAGCAGCATAACTAGCGGTGCTATGAATGAGCAGTTCTTC. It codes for CASSITSGAMNEQFF.

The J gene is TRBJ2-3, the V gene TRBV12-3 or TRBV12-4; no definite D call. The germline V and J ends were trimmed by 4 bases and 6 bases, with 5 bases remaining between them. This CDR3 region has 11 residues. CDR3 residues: CASSYTDTQYF. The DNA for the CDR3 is TGTGCCAGCAGTTACACGGATACGCAGTATTTT.

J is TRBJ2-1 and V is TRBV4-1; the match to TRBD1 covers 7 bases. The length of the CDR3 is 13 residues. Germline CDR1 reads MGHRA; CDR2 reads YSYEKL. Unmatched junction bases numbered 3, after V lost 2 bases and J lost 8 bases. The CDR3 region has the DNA TGCGCCAGCAGCCAATACGACAGGGATGAGCAGTTCTTC. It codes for CASSQYDRDEQFF.

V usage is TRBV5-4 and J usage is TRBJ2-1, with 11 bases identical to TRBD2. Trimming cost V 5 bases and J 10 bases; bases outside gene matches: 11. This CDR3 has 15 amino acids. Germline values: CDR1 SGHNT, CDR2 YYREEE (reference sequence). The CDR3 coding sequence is TGTGCCAGCAGTCCCGGGACTAGCGGAGTTGGGGAGCAGTTCTTC. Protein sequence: CASSPGTSGVGEQFF.

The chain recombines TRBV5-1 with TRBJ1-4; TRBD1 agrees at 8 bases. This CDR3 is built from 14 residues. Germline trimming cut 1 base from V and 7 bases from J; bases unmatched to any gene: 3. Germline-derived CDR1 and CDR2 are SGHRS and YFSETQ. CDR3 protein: CASSLWTGSEKLFF. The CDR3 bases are TGCGCCAGCAGCTTGTGGACAGGGAGTGAAAAACTGTTTTTT. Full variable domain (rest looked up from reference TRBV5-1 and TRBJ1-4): KAGVTQTPRYLIKTRGQQVTLSCSPISGHRSVSWYQQTPGQGLQFLFEYFSETQRNKGNFPGRFSGRQFSNSRSEMNVSTLELGDSALYLCASSLWTGSEKLFFGSGTQLSVL.